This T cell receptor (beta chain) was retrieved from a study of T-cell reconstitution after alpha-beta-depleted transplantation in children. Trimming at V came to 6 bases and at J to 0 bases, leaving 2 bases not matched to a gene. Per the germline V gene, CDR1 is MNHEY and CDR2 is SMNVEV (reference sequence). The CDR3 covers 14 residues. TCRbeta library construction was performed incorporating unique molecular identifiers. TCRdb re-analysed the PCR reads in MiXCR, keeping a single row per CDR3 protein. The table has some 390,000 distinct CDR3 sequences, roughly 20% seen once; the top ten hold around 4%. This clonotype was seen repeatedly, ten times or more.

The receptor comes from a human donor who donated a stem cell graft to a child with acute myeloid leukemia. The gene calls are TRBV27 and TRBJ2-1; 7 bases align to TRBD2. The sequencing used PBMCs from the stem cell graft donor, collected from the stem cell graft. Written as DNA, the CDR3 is TGTGCCAGCAGGCTAGCGGTCTCCTACAATGAGCAGTTCTTC. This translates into CASRLAVSYNEQFF.